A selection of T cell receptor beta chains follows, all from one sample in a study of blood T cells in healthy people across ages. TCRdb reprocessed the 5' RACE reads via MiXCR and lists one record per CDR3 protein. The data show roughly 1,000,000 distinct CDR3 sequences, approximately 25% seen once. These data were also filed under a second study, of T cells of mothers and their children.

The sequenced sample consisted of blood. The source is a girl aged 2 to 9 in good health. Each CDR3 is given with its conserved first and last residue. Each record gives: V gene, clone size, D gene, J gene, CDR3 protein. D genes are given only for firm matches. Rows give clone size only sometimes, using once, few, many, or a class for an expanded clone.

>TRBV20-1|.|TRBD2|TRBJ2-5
CSAGGTAGIQETQYF
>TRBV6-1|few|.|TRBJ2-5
CASSEGETAASQETQYF
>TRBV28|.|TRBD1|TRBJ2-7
CASSRDRTGAYEQYF
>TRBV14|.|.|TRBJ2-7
CASRLGGSSYEQYF
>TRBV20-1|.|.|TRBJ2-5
CSATIGGEETQYF
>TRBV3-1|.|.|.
CASSGGPETQYF
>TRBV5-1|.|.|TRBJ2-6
CASSETTGAGGANVLTF
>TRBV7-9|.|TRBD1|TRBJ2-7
CASGYGTASYEQYF
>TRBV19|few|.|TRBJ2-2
CASRPRMNTGELFF
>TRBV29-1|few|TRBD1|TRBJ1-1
CSVAGTANTEAFF
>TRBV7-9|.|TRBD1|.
CASSSATGGDEQYF
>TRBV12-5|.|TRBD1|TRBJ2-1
CASGPDRGKADEQFF
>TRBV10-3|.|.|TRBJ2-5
CAIKLGDQETQYF
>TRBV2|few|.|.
CASLLSLEGAFYEQYF
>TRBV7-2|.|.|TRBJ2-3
CASSLAPANTQYF
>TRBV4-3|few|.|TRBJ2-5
CASSQDLTLGEQYF
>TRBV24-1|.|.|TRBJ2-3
CATSDTTDTQYF
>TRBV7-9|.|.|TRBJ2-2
CASSLRNQENTGELFF
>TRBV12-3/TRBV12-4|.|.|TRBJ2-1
CASSLDVGGGNEQFF
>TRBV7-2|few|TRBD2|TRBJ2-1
CASSAGLAGVNEQFF
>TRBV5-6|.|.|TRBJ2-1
CASRNGGNEQFF
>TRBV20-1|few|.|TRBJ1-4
CSARDRSLNEKLFF
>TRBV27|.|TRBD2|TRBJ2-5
CASSALAGGPNEETQHF
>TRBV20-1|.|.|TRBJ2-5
CSARLEETQYF
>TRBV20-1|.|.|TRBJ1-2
CSATGRRGYTF
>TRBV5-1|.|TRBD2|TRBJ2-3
CASSMGLAVTTDTQYF
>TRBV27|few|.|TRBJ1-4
CASSLGVAGEKLFF
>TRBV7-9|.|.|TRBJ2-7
CASSLASSDEQYF
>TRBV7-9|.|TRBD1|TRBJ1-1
CASSSASGTEVEAFF
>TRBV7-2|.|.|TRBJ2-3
CASSLVVTQYF
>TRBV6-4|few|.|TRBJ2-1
CASSAASDKYNEQFF
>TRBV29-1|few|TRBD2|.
CSVERGLAGGSGYNEQFF
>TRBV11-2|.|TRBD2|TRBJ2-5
CASSYGLAGLTARETQYF
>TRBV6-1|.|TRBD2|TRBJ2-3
CASRLTVAGGPSRPPNTQYF